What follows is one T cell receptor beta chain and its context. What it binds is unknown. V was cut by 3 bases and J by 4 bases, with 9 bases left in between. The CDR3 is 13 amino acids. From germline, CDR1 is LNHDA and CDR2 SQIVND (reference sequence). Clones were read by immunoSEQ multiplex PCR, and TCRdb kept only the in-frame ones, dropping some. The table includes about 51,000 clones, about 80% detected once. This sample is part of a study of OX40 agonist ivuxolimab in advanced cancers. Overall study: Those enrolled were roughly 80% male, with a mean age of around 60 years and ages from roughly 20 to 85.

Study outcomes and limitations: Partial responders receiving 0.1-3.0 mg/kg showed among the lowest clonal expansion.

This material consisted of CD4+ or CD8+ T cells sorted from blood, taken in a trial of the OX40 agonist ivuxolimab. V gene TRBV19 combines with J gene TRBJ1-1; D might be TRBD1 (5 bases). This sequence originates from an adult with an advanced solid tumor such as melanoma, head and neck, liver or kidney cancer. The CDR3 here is CASSILGLTEAFF. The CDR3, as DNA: TGTGCCAGTAGTATCTTGGGACTCACTGAAGCTTTCTTT.